The clone carrying this TCR beta chain appeared a few times. This sample was taken from a study of beta chain features in type 1 diabetes. Investigators reverse transcribed all isolated RNA, so they sequenced expressed TCRB transcripts. Clones were sequenced by immunoSEQ multiplex PCR, and TCRdb holds only the in-frame ones, with some missing. The sample contains approximately 150,000 clones, 9% to 10% of which appear only once. The receptor was isolated from a woman between 18 and 29 years old in good health. The specimen sequenced was central memory CD4+ T cells from blood.

The CDR3 nucleotides read TGTGCCAGCAGCCCCCGACTAGCGGGAGACAATGAGCAGTTCTTC. Protein sequence: CASSPRLAGDNEQFF. The chain links TRBV7-2 to TRBJ2-1; 12 bases agree with TRBD2. Looked up from germline, CDR1 is SGHTA and CDR2 is FQGNSA. The CDR3 loop spans 15 amino acids. V shed 5 bases, J shed 5 bases, and the junction held 4 bases outside the gene matches.